What follows is one TCR beta chain and its context. Its antigen is unidentified. TCRdb's copy holds only in-frame clones and misses some; the assay was immunoSEQ multiplex PCR. Of around 9,100 clones listed, about 92% are singletons. Germline V gene sequence: CDR1 SGHTA, CDR2 FQGNSA. V was cut by 1 base and J by 1 base, with 14 bases left in between. There are 17 residues in the CDR3. This sample is drawn from a study of STAT3 mutations in large granular lymphocyte leukemia. Study overall: Canonical activating STAT3 mutations were detected in roughly half of the longitudinally sequenced T-LGLL patients. Points from the study as a whole: Some patients had dominant TCR clones larger than their STAT3 mutant burden. In T-cell large granular lymphocyte leukemia, about half of patients showed multiple immunodominant subclonotypes.

Sequencing input: peripheral blood mononuclear cells. This rearrangement joins TRBV7-2 to TRBJ2-1, with D perhaps matching TRBD1 or TRBD2 (7 bases each). The clonotype originates from a man in his sixties with T-cell large granular lymphocyte leukemia. Some clones in this sample may be carry-over from other donors' samples. CDR3 residues: CASSLVGGGLSYNEQFF. CDR3 sequence (DNA): TGTGCCAGCAGCTTAGTGGGAGGGGGCTTGTCCTACAATGAGCAGTTCTTC.